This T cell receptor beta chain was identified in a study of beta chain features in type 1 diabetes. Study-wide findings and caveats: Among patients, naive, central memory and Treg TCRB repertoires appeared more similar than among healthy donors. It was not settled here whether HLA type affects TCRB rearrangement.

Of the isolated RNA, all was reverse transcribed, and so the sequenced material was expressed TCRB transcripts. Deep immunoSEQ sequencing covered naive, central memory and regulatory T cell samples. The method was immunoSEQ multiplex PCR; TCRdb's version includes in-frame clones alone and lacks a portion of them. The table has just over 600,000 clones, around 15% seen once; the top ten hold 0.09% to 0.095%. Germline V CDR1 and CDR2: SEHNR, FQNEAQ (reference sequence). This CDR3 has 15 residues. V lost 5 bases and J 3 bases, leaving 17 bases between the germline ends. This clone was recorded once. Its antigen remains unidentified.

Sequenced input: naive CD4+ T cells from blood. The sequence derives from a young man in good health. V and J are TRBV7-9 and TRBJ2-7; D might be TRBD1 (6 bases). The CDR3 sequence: CASSLQGTPNYEQYF. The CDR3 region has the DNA TGTGCCAGCAGCCTACAGGGAACCCCAAACTACGAGCAGTACTTC.